Included here is one T cell receptor beta chain sequence, with context. Its antigen is currently unknown. This entry comes from a study of cytomegalovirus exposure and HLA in healthy donors. Study-level information: Caucasian-associated ancestry cluster membership applied to around 76% of nearly 400 genotyped donors. Study outcomes and limitations: Prediction of most subjects' HLA-A and HLA-B alleles by TCR beta sequences was reportedly accurate.

Germline CDR1 is SGHRS and CDR2 is YFSETQ. With 5 bases removed from V and 6 bases from J, the gap between germline ends came to 24 bases. CDR3 length: 17 residues. The PCR made use of 60 Vbeta and 13 Jbeta primers. Libraries were prepared by immunoSEQ multiplex PCR; TCRdb keeps only in-frame clonotypes and omits some of them. The sample carries about 140,000 clones, roughly 79% recorded once. This clonotype was sampled from a woman aged 30 to 39 in good health and CMV-seronegative. The sequenced sample consisted of PBMCs. The chain links TRBV5-1 to TRBJ1-5; D call uncertain. The CDR3 protein is CASSLGTLGSGSQPQHF. For the CDR3, the DNA is TGCGCCAGCAGTCTTGGAACGTTAGGTTCGGGGAGTCAGCCCCAGCATTTT.